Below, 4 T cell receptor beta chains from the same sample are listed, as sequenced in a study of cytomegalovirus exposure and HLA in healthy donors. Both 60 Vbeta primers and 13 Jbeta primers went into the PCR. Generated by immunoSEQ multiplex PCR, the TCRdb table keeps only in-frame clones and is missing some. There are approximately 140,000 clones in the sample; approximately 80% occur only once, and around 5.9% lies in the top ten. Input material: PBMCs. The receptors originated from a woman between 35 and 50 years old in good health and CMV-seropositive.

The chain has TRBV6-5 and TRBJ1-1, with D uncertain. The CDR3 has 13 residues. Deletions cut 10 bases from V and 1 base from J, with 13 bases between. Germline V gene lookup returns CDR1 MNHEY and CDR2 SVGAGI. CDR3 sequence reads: CAISEGTNTEAFF. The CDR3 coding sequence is TGTGCCATCTCGGAGGGTACGAACACTGAAGCTTTCTTT.

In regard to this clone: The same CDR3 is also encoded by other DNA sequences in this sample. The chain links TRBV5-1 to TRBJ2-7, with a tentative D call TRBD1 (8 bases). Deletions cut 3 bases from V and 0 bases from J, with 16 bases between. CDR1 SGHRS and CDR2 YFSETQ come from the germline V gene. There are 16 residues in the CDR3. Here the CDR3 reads CASSWGGTGGSYEQYF. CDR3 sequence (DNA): TGCGCCAGCAGCTGGGGGGGGACAGGAGGCTCCTACGAGCAGTACTTC.

In nucleotides, the CDR3 is TGTGCCAGCAGTTTCGGGACTAGCGGATACAATGAGCAGTTCTTC. Translation gives CASSFGTSGYNEQFF. The chain links TRBV6-1 to TRBJ2-1, with TRBD2 matching over 11 bases. V lost 5 bases to trimming and J lost 4 bases; unmatched junction nucleotides: 4. Germline CDR1 MNHNS, CDR2 SASEGT. The CDR3 sequence is 15 residues long.

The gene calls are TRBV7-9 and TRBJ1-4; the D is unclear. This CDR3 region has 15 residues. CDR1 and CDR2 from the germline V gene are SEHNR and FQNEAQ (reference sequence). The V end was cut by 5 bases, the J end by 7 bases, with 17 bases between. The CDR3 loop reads CASSRAGRDIEKLFF. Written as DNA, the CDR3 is TGTGCCAGCAGCCGAGCAGGCCGGGATATTGAAAAACTGTTTTTT. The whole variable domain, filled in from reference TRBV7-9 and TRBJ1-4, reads DTGVSQNPRHKITKRGQNVTFRCDPISEHNRLYWYRQTLGQGPEFLTYFQNEAQLEKSRLLSDRFSAERPKGSFSTLEIQRTEQGDSAMYLCASSRAGRDIEKLFFGSGTQLSVL.